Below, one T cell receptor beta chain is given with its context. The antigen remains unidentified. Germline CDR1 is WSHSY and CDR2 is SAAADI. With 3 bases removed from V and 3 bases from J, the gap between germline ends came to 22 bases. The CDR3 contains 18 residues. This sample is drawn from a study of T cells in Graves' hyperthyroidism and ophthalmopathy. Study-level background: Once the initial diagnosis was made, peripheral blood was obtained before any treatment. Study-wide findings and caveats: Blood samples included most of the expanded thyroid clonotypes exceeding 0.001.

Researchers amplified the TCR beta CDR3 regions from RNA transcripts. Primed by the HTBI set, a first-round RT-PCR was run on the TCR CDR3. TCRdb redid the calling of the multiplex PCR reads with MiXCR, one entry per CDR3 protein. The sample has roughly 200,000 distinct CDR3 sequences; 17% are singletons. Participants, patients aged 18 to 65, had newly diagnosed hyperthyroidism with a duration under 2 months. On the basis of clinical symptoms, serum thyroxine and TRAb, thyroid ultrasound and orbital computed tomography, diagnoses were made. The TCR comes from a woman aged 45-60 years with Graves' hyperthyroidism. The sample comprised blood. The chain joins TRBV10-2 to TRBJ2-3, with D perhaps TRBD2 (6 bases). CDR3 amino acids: CASSDTLYGAGGTDTQYF. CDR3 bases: TGCGCCAGCAGTGACACCCTCTATGGAGCGGGCGGTACAGATACGCAGTATTTT.